Shown below are 27 T cell receptor beta chains from a single sample sequenced in a study of technical replicates of blood from a few donors. Sequencing was performed with immunoSEQ multiplex PCR; in TCRdb, only in-frame clones are kept and a portion is missing. The repertoire includes around 100,000 clones, roughly 96% of them detected once, and almost 0.35% sits in the top ten. Source material: T cells isolated from PBMCs. All receptors derive from a human donor in good health.

This chain links TRBV5-1 with TRBJ1-4; D possibly corresponds to TRBD1 (6 bases). The CDR3 contains 18 residues. Trimming cost V 4 bases and J 2 bases, with 21 bases left between them. Germline lookup yields CDR1 SGHRS and CDR2 YFSETQ. This CDR3 is CASSRGGRMGATNEKLFF. DNA of the CDR3: TGCGCCAGCAGCCGAGGGGGAAGAATGGGAGCGACTAATGAAAAACTGTTTTTT.

V usage is TRBV27 and J usage is TRBJ2-7; TRBD2 matches at 12 bases. CDR1 and CDR2 (germline): MNHEY, SMNVEV (reference sequence). The length of the CDR3 is 12 residues. V gave up 5 bases and J gave up 10 bases; unmatched junction bases: 3. CDR3 loop: CASSPGLAGQYF. The CDR3 DNA reads as TGTGCCAGCAGTCCTGGACTAGCGGGACAGTACTTC.

The J gene is TRBJ1-3, the V gene TRBV29-1; D ambiguous. CDR3 length: 12 amino acids. V was pared by 3 bases and J by 2 bases, with 5 bases between. CDR1 is SQVTM and CDR2 is ANQGSEA in the germline V gene. This CDR3 is CSVDGAGNTIYF. The CDR3 coding sequence is TGCAGCGTTGACGGAGCTGGAAACACCATATATTTT.

The genes are TRBV19 and TRBJ2-5; a weak D match, TRBD2 (5 bases). Trimming shortened V by 6 bases and J by 2 bases, and 19 bases separated the two germline ends. The germline gives CDR1 LNHDA, CDR2 SQIVND (reference sequence). The CDR3 length is 16 residues. The CDR3 coding sequence is TGTGCCAGTAGATCCCGTGGCGGGTCCCGACAAGAGACCCAGTACTTC. Protein product: CASRSRGGSRQETQYF.

The J gene is TRBJ2-7, the V gene TRBV13; 7 bases are shared with TRBD2. This CDR3 has 14 residues. Germline V gives CDR1 PRHDT, CDR2 FYEKMQ (reference sequence). V shed 6 bases and J 5 bases; nucleotides not matched to a gene: 10. CDR3 sequence reads: CASRGAGPFNEQYF. The DNA of the CDR3 is TGTGCCAGCAGAGGAGCGGGGCCTTTTAACGAGCAGTACTTC.

V usage is TRBV30 and J usage is TRBJ2-7; 9 nucleotides align to TRBD2. CDR1 GTSNPN and CDR2 SVGIG come from the germline V gene (reference sequence). Unmatched junction bases numbered 4, after V lost 3 bases and J lost 1 base. This CDR3 has 14 residues. The CDR3 loop reads CAWSRREGSYEQYF. Here the CDR3 DNA reads TGTGCCTGGAGCCGGCGGGAGGGGTCCTACGAGCAGTACTTC.

The rearrangement links TRBV6-6 to TRBJ1-3; TRBD1 matches at 7 bases. The germline V gene has CDR1 MNHNY and CDR2 SVGAGI (reference sequence). This CDR3 has 16 amino acids. The trim removed 5 bases at V and 0 bases at J, leaving 7 bases unmatched. The CDR3 loop reads CASSLTGASSGNTIYF. CDR3 DNA sequence: TGTGCCAGCAGTCTAACAGGGGCCTCCTCTGGAAACACCATATATTTT.

This clone was recorded only once. The chain links TRBV6-1 to TRBJ1-1, with 7 bases aligning to TRBD1. The CDR3 spans 17 residues. J lost 11 bases, V lost 3 bases, and 21 bases had no gene match. Germline V gene data show CDR1 as MNHNS and CDR2 as SASEGT. CDR3 amino acids: CASSEGLSGTVTGAAFF. The CDR3 coding sequence is TGTGCCAGCAGTGAGGGCTTGAGTGGGACAGTAACTGGTGCGGCTTTCTTT.

The chain is built from TRBV30 and TRBJ1-3, with D tentatively TRBD1 (6 bases). The CDR3 covers 13 residues. Per the germline V gene, CDR1 is GTSNPN and CDR2 is SVGIG (reference sequence). Trimming removed 0 bases at V and 3 bases at J, with 6 bases between. In DNA form, the CDR3 reads TGTGCCTGGAGTGTACAGGGTGGAAACACCATATATTTT. Translated: CAWSVQGGNTIYF.

The CDR3, as DNA: TGTGCCAGTAGTATAGATCGCGAGGGAGGCGAGACCCAGTACTTC. This codes for CASSIDREGGETQYF. The chain is built from TRBV19 and TRBJ2-5; D is possibly TRBD2 (6 bases). The CDR3 spans 15 residues. Trimming shortened V by 0 bases and J by 5 bases, and 13 bases separated the two germline ends. Germline V lookup: CDR1 LNHDA, CDR2 SQIVND (reference sequence).

The CDR3 DNA follows: TGTGCCAGCAGTTACCTCGCGGGGGGGGCCAACGTCCTGACTTTC. This translates into CASSYLAGGANVLTF. The chain combines TRBV6-5 with TRBJ2-6; D is perhaps TRBD2 (6 bases). V was cut by 2 bases and J by 4 bases, with 9 bases left in between. Germline CDR1 MNHEY, CDR2 SVGAGI. There are 15 residues in the CDR3.

The chain is built from TRBV9 and TRBJ1-3; D unclear. The CDR3 sequence is 16 residues long. The ends were cut back, 0 bases at V and 0 bases at J, with 10 bases in the middle. Germline V gene sequence: CDR1 SGDLS, CDR2 YYNGEE. The CDR3 DNA is TGTGCCAGCAGCGTAGGCGGGCAGAGCTCTGGAAACACCATATATTTT. Encoded protein: CASSVGGQSSGNTIYF.

The V call is TRBV28, the J call TRBJ2-7, with 7 bases identical to TRBD1. In germline, CDR1 is MDHEN, CDR2 SYDVKM. This CDR3 has 16 amino acids. After removal of 2 bases from V and 2 bases from J, the junction contained 9 bases not matched to a gene. This CDR3 is CASSLPTGVGPYEQYF. The CDR3 nucleotides read TGTGCCAGCAGTTTACCAACAGGGGTTGGCCCCTACGAGCAGTACTTC.

The genes are TRBV6-5 and TRBJ1-2, with D possibly matching TRBD1 (5 bases). The CDR3 runs to 14 residues. Trimming stripped 6 bases from V and 2 bases from J, with 13 bases between. Germline lookup yields CDR1 MNHEY and CDR2 SVGAGI. Here the CDR3 DNA reads TGTGCCAGCAGCGCTGGGGGGATAAACTATGGCTACACCTTC. Amino acid sequence: CASSAGGINYGYTF.

J is TRBJ1-1 and V is TRBV9, with D possibly matching TRBD1 (5 bases). V dropped 0 bases and J dropped 3 bases, with 12 bases sitting between them. CDR1 and CDR2 from the germline V gene are SGDLS and YYNGEE. The CDR3 sequence is 15 residues long. In DNA form, the CDR3 reads TGTGCCAGCAGCGTAGCGGGGGTTGAGGACACTGAAGCTTTCTTT. This gives the protein CASSVAGVEDTEAFF.

The chain joins TRBV10-3 to TRBJ2-3; 8 bases agree with TRBD2. From germline, CDR1 is ENHRY and CDR2 SYGVKD. The CDR3 runs 16 residues. V was clipped by 3 bases and J by 5 bases; unmatched bases: 10. CDR3 region: CAISEGPAGALDTQYF. The CDR3 nucleotides are TGTGCCATCAGTGAAGGCCCAGCGGGAGCGTTAGATACGCAGTATTTT.

The chain carries TRBV4-3 and TRBJ2-1; 8 bases align to TRBD2. This CDR3 region has 15 residues. Germline CDR1 reads LGHNA; CDR2 reads YSLEER. The J segment lost 4 bases and the V segment lost 1 base, leaving 3 bases of the junction unmatched. The CDR3: CASSQALAEYNEQFF. CDR3 DNA sequence: TGCGCCAGCAGCCAAGCACTAGCGGAGTACAATGAGCAGTTCTTC.

This clone was observed once. The V call is TRBV2, the J call TRBJ1-4; 8 nucleotides line up with TRBD1. This CDR3 comprises 13 residues. Germline CDR1 and CDR2: SNHLY and FYNNEI. V trimming: 7 bases; J trimming: 6 bases; junction bases outside the gene matches: 4. CDR3: CASKDRVHEKLFF. The CDR3 region has the DNA TGTGCCAGCAAGGACAGGGTTCATGAAAAACTGTTTTTT.

V usage is TRBV5-5 and J usage is TRBJ1-5; D may be TRBD1 (5 bases). The germline gives CDR1 SGHKS, CDR2 YYEKEE (reference sequence). Trimming stripped 4 bases from V and 6 bases from J, with 14 bases between. This CDR3 spans 14 amino acids. The CDR3 sequence is CASSPSGGGQPQHF. DNA for the CDR3: TGTGCCAGCAGCCCTTCGGGGGGAGGTCAGCCCCAGCATTTT.

The chain uses TRBV20-1 and TRBJ2-7, with 7 bases matching TRBD1. Germline lookup yields CDR1 DFQATT and CDR2 SNEGSKA (reference sequence). The CDR3 extends over 11 amino acids. V dropped 6 bases and J dropped 4; count of bases not matched to a gene: 3. CDR3 bases: TGCAGTGCCCAACAGGGGTACGAGCAGTACTTC. It encodes CSAQQGYEQYF.

The V gene is TRBV5-1, the J gene TRBJ1-2; 10 bases agree with TRBD1. Looked up from germline, CDR1 is SGHRS and CDR2 is YFSETQ. The CDR3 extends over 14 amino acids. Trimming removed 3 bases from V and 2 bases from J; junction bases left unmatched: 1. CDR3 bases: TGCGCCAGCAGCTCGGGACAGGGGAACTATGGCTACACCTTC. It specifies CASSSGQGNYGYTF. The entire variable domain, with the rest obtained from reference TRBV5-1 and TRBJ1-2, is as follows: KAGVTQTPRYLIKTRGQQVTLSCSPISGHRSVSWYQQTPGQGLQFLFEYFSETQRNKGNFPGRFSGRQFSNSRSEMNVSTLELGDSALYLCASSSGQGNYGYTFGSGTRLTVV.

The rearrangement uses TRBV19 and TRBJ2-5; D is perhaps TRBD2 (6 bases). Germline loops: CDR1 LNHDA, CDR2 SQIVND (reference sequence). The length of the CDR3 is 11 residues. V was pared by 5 bases and J by 5 bases, with 6 bases between. CDR3 region: CASSRGETQYF. The CDR3 DNA follows: TGTGCCAGTAGTCGGGGGGAGACCCAGTACTTC.

The chain joins TRBV7-8 to TRBJ2-2, with D tentatively TRBD2 (5 bases). Trimming took off 2 bases at V and 4 bases at J, with 11 bases between the two ends. Germline V gene data show CDR1 as SGHVS and CDR2 as FQNEAQ. The CDR3 is 15 residues long. This CDR3 reads CASSLRGLGTGELFF. The CDR3 DNA is TGTGCCAGCAGCTTACGCGGGCTCGGCACCGGGGAGCTGTTTTTT.

This clone is a singleton in its sample. The rearrangement joins TRBV4-2 to TRBJ2-3; 10 nucleotides agree with TRBD2. CDR3 length: 17 amino acids. V shed 0 bases and J 7 bases; nucleotides not matched to a gene: 10. Per germline, CDR1 LGHNA and CDR2 YNFKEQ. The CDR3 region has the DNA TGTGCCAGCAGCCAAGAACCTAGCGGGAGTCTAGCAAATACGCAGTATTTT. Translation: CASSQEPSGSLANTQYF.

This chain uses TRBV5-1 with TRBJ1-4; D is ambiguous. Trimming removed 3 bases from V and 5 bases from J, with 11 bases in between. The CDR3 consists of 14 residues. CDR1 and CDR2 (germline): SGHRS, YFSETQ. CDR3 bases: TGCGCCAGCAGCTCGACCGGACTCAATGAAAAACTGTTTTTT. It encodes CASSSTGLNEKLFF.

CDR3 sequence: CASSFAGTEKNTEAFF. The DNA of the CDR3 is TGTGCCAGCAGTTTTGCCGGGACAGAGAAGAACACTGAAGCTTTCTTT. This chain connects TRBV27 to TRBJ1-1; TRBD1 matches 7 bases. The germline V gene has CDR1 MNHEY and CDR2 SMNVEV (reference sequence). CDR3 length equals 16 residues. V was clipped by 3 bases and J by 1 base; unmatched bases: 8.

The V gene is TRBV19, the J gene TRBJ1-5, with D possibly matching TRBD1 (5 bases). The CDR3 totals 17 residues. Trimming removed 4 bases from V and 0 bases from J, with 16 bases in between. Germline CDR1 is LNHDA and CDR2 is SQIVND (reference sequence). In DNA, the CDR3 is TGTGCCAGTAGTAAAGGTCGCCAGGGCGGTAGCAATCAGCCCCAGCATTTT. Its protein product is CASSKGRQGGSNQPQHF.